The 25 T cell receptor beta chains below were found in one sample sequenced in a study of response to subunit inactivated influenza vaccine. MiXCR, applied by TCRdb to the RT-PCR reads, yields one record per CDR3 protein. Among about 700,000 distinct CDR3 sequences listed, over 11% were seen once. Sequenced material: PBMCs from blood, taken about 14 days before vaccination. The receptors come from a man aged 50 to 60 who received an inactivated influenza vaccine.

There are a few counts of this clonotype. This rearrangement joins TRBV20-1 to TRBJ2-3, with 7 bases that match TRBD2. There are 15 residues in the CDR3. Germline V CDR1 and CDR2: DFQATT, SNEGSKA (reference sequence). The V and J ends lost 4 bases and 1 base, in that order; junction bases with no gene match: 8. In DNA form, the CDR3 reads TGCAGTGCTAAAGCCCCTAGCGGCGGCACAGATACGCAGTATTTT. It is translated as CSAKAPSGGTDTQYF.

The chain has TRBV12-3 or TRBV12-4 and TRBJ1-1; 7 bases agree with TRBD1. Unmatched junction bases numbered 3, after V lost 5 bases and J lost 9 bases. The CDR3 spans 11 residues. The CDR3 protein is CASSGRGQAFF. DNA for the CDR3: TGTGCCAGCAGTGGTAGGGGGCAAGCTTTCTTT.

V is TRBV25-1 and J is TRBJ2-3; D possibly corresponds to TRBD2 (5 bases). The CDR3 spans 14 residues. The V gene's germline CDR1 is MGHDK and CDR2 SYGVNS. Trimming cost V 8 bases and J 0 bases, with 12 bases left between them. This chain's CDR3 is CASLLSGSTDTQYF. Here the CDR3 DNA reads TGTGCCAGCTTGTTGAGCGGAAGCACAGATACGCAGTATTTT.

CDR3 coding DNA: TGTGCCAGCAGCTCCCGACTAGCGGTCTGGGATGAGCAGTTCTTC. Translating gives CASSSRLAVWDEQFF. The rearrangement links TRBV9 to TRBJ2-1, with 9 bases that match TRBD2. Looked up from germline, CDR1 is SGDLS and CDR2 is YYNGEE. With V trimmed by 4 bases and J by 8 bases, 10 bases remained unmatched. CDR3 length equals 15 residues.

This clonotype was detected a few times. The CDR3 here is CASSSGGRVTDTQYF. The CDR3 nucleotides are TGCGCCAGCAGCTCCGGCGGCAGGGTAACAGATACGCAGTATTTT. The chain carries TRBV5-1 and TRBJ2-3, with D perhaps matching TRBD1 (5 bases). The CDR3 is 15 amino acids. In germline, CDR1 is SGHRS, CDR2 YFSETQ. The V end lost 3 bases, the J end lost 3 bases, and 14 bases lay between the germline ends.

The chain combines TRBV9 with TRBJ2-3; perhaps D is TRBD1 or TRBD2 (5 bases each). V shed 3 bases and J shed 6 bases, with 11 bases lying between them. The length of the CDR3 is 13 residues. CDR1 is SGDLS and CDR2 is YYNGEE in the germline V gene. The CDR3 region has the DNA TGTGCCAGCAGCGGGGGACCGGAGGATACGCAGTATTTT. Its translation is CASSGGPEDTQYF.

The chain couples TRBV2 to TRBJ2-1; D is uncertain. This CDR3 spans 17 amino acids. The V gene lost 7 bases and the J gene lost 0 bases, with 19 bases spanning the gap. The germline CDR1 and CDR2 sequences are SNHLY and FYNNEI. The CDR3 nucleotides read TGTGCCAGCACCCCACGACAACCGGCCGCCTCCTACAATGAGCAGTTCTTC. Protein: CASTPRQPAASYNEQFF. Supplemented by reference TRBV2 and TRBJ2-1, the full variable domain reads EPEVTQTPSHQVTQMGQEVILRCVPISNHLYFYWYRQILGQKVEFLVSFYNNEISEKSEIFDDQFSVERPDGSNFTLKIRSTKLEDSAMYFCASTPRQPAASYNEQFFGPGTRLTVL.

The chain couples TRBV7-9 to TRBJ2-1, with no clear D. CDR1 SEHNR and CDR2 FQNEAQ come from the germline V gene (reference sequence). V lost 5 bases and J lost 6, with 20 bases in between. The CDR3 covers 16 residues. The chain's CDR3 is CASSARRGSEPNEQFF. The CDR3 DNA reads TGTGCCAGCAGCGCCAGACGTGGGTCGGAGCCCAATGAGCAGTTCTTC.

This clonotype appeared once. V and J are TRBV20-1 and TRBJ2-3; D is ambiguous. The germline V and J ends were trimmed by 0 bases and 4 bases, with 14 bases remaining between them. The CDR3 covers 15 residues. The germline V gene encodes CDR1 DFQATT and CDR2 SNEGSKA (reference sequence). CDR3 region: CSARDAPIAADTQYF. CDR3 nucleotide sequence: TGCAGTGCTAGAGATGCCCCCATCGCGGCAGATACGCAGTATTTT.

This clonotype was seen repeatedly, ten times or more. The chain uses TRBV20-1 and TRBJ1-2; D not certain. The CDR3 is 15 residues long. V lost 3 bases to trimming and J lost 3 bases, with 17 bases between them. CDR1 and CDR2 (germline): DFQATT, SNEGSKA (reference sequence). The CDR3 sequence is CSASSNKRVDYGYTF. The CDR3 bases are TGCAGTGCTAGTTCCAATAAGAGGGTGGACTATGGCTACACCTTC.

Here the CDR3 reads CASSKRGRKKDGYTF. The CDR3 DNA reads as TGTGCCAGCAGTAAGAGGGGGCGAAAGAAAGACGGCTACACCTTC. This chain connects TRBV27 to TRBJ1-2, with 7 bases lining up with TRBD1. Germline-derived CDR1 and CDR2 are MNHEY and SMNVEV (reference sequence). V shed 5 bases and J 8 bases; nucleotides not matched to a gene: 14. The CDR3 contains 15 residues.

V gene TRBV5-1 combines with J gene TRBJ2-5, with 9 bases lining up with TRBD1. CDR3 length: 14 residues. Losses at the gene ends were 4 bases for V and 5 bases for J; bases not matched to a gene: 6. Germline values: CDR1 SGHRS, CDR2 YFSETQ. DNA of the CDR3: TGCGCCAGCAGCCCGGGACAGGGTGTGGAGACCCAGTACTTC. Translation: CASSPGQGVETQYF.

A few counts support this clonotype. The chain recombines TRBV3-1 with TRBJ2-7; D is uncertain. CDR3 length: 14 residues. Deletions cut 2 bases from V and 1 base from J, with 9 bases between. CDR1 is LGHDT and CDR2 is YNNKEL in the germline V gene (reference sequence). CDR3 in amino acids: CASSQLLQSYEQYF. In DNA, the CDR3 is TGTGCCAGCAGCCAATTATTGCAGTCCTACGAGCAGTACTTC.

This clonotype was seen at least ten times. As DNA, the CDR3 is TGCGCCAGCAGCTTGGGGTCGGGGGAAAAACTGTTTTTT. Translated: CASSLGSGEKLFF. This chain joins TRBV5-1 and TRBJ1-4; unclear D gene. V gave up 0 bases and J gave up 8 bases, with 8 bases separating them. The CDR3 extends over 13 amino acids. Germline CDR1 and CDR2: SGHRS and YFSETQ.

This clonotype appeared many times. V gene TRBV24-1 combines with J gene TRBJ2-2; TRBD1 matches 8 bases. After removal of 12 bases from V and 5 bases from J, the junction contained 13 bases not matched to a gene. Germline V lookup: CDR1 KGHDR, CDR2 SFDVKD. There are 15 residues in the CDR3. CDR3 bases: TGTGCCGGTGAGGGGAGACAGGGGAGGACCGGGGAGCTGTTTTTT. Its protein is CAGEGRQGRTGELFF.

This clonotype was seen a few times. The CDR3 loop reads CASSNGPSGVGTDTQYF. The CDR3, as DNA: TGTGCCAGCAGCAACGGTCCTAGCGGGGTGGGCACAGATACGCAGTATTTT. The rearrangement uses TRBV21-1 and TRBJ2-3; the table's D call of TRBD2 was not tested on the DNA. TRBV21-1 is recorded as a pseudogene. CDR3 length: 17 residues.

This clonotype was counted at least ten times. The CDR3 DNA follows: TGCAGCGTTCTAGGACAGGGCAACACCGGGGCCAACGTCCTGACTTTC. Protein product: CSVLGQGNTGANVLTF. The chain links TRBV29-1 to TRBJ2-6; 8 nucleotides line up with TRBD1. The CDR3 length is 16 residues. The ends lost 5 bases at V and 4 bases at J; junction bases unmatched: 10. Germline lookup yields CDR1 SQVTM and CDR2 ANQGSEA.

V usage is TRBV7-9 and J usage is TRBJ1-1; D uncertain. V shed 5 bases and J shed 7 bases, with 17 bases lying between them. This CDR3 spans 14 amino acids. In germline, CDR1 is SEHNR, CDR2 FQNEAQ (reference sequence). The CDR3 DNA reads as TGTGCCAGCAGCCCAACCGGACGCGAATTTGAAGCTTTCTTT. Translating gives CASSPTGREFEAFF.

This clonotype was counted between two and nine times. For the CDR3, the DNA is TGCAGCGCGACATTTACTAGCTCCTACGAGCAGTACTTC. Amino acids: CSATFTSSYEQYF. The chain has TRBV20-1 and TRBJ2-7, with D tentatively TRBD2 (5 bases). The CDR3 has 13 residues. Germline CDR1 and CDR2: DFQATT and SNEGSKA (reference sequence).

This clonotype was picked up a small number of times. The chain is built from TRBV3-1 and TRBJ2-1, with 10 bases fitting TRBD2. Germline V gives CDR1 LGHDT, CDR2 YNNKEL (reference sequence). This CDR3 has 16 amino acids. V shed 1 base, J shed 5 bases, and the junction held 5 bases outside the gene matches. Written as DNA, the CDR3 is TGTGCCAGCAGCCAAGTTGGTAGCGGGAGGCACAATGAGCAGTTCTTC. This codes for CASSQVGSGRHNEQFF.

The chain joins TRBV2 to TRBJ1-5; tentative D call: TRBD1 (5 bases). V dropped 4 bases and J dropped 4 bases, with 14 bases sitting between them. CDR1 and CDR2 (germline): SNHLY, FYNNEI. The CDR3 sequence is 15 residues long. The CDR3 region has the DNA TGTGCCAGCAGTGTGGGCCAGGGCAGAAATCAGCCCCAGCATTTT. This encodes CASSVGQGRNQPQHF.

This clonotype was recorded a few times. The gene calls are TRBV5-1 and TRBJ2-7; no clear D gene. V lost 3 bases, J lost 3 bases, and 7 bases lay in between. Germline CDR1 is SGHRS and CDR2 is YFSETQ. This CDR3 is built from 12 residues. CDR3 DNA sequence: TGCGCCAGCAGCTCTCACGACTACGAGCAGTACTTC. Amino acids: CASSSHDYEQYF.

This clonotype was seen ten or more times. The chain is built from TRBV4-1 and TRBJ2-3; 12 nucleotides agree with TRBD2. Trimming removed 4 bases from V and 5 bases from J; junction bases left unmatched: 10. The CDR3 is made up of 17 amino acids. Germline CDR1 and CDR2: MGHRA and YSYEKL. The CDR3 region has the DNA TGCGCCAGCAGCCGAGGACTAGCGGGGCCTCGGGGAGATACGCAGTATTTT. Translated: CASSRGLAGPRGDTQYF.

This chain joins TRBV12-3 or TRBV12-4 and TRBJ2-5; D gene ambiguous. Trimming shortened V by 4 bases and J by 13 bases, and 16 bases separated the two germline ends. This CDR3 is built from 12 residues. CDR3 loop: CASSSRSHPMYF. CDR3 sequence (DNA): TGTGCCAGCAGTTCTCGGAGCCACCCCATGTACTTC.

This clonotype was seen ten or more times. This chain links TRBV7-8 with TRBJ2-1, with D possibly TRBD2 on 6 matching bases. The CDR3 runs 14 residues. Trimming stripped 2 bases from V and 6 bases from J, with 11 bases between. Germline loops: CDR1 SGHVS, CDR2 FQNEAQ. The CDR3 nucleotides are TGTGCCAGCAGCTTACGCGGGATGGGCAATGAGCAGTTCTTC. Residues: CASSLRGMGNEQFF.